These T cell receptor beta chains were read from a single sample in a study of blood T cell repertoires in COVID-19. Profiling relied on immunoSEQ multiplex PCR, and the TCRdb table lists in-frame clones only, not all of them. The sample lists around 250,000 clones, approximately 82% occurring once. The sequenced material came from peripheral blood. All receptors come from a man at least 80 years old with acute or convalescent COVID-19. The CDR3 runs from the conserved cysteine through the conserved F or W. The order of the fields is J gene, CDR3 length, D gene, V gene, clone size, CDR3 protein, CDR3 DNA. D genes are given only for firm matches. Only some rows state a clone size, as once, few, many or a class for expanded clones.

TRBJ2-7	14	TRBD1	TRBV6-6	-	CASSSDRDSYEQYF	TGTGCCAGCAGTTCCGACAGGGATTCCTACGAGCAGTACTTC
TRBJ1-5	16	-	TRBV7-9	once	CASSLGPPGEGQPQHF	TGTGCCAGCAGCTTAGGACCACCAGGGGAAGGACAGCCCCAGCATTTT
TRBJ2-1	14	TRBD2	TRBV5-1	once	CASSLRAGYNEQFF	TGCGCCAGCAGCTTGCGAGCGGGATACAATGAGCAGTTCTTC
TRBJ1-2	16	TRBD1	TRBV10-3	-	CAISGTGLGPNYGYTF	TGTGCCATCAGTGGGACAGGGCTGGGGCCTAACTATGGCTACACCTTC
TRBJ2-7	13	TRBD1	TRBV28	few	CASRGTGMYEQYF	TGTGCCAGCAGGGGGACAGGGATGTACGAGCAGTACTTC
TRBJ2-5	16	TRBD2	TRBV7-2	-	CASSSHRHSLGGSQYF	TGTGCCAGCAGCTCTCATAGACACTCCCTCGGGGGGAGCCAGTACTTC
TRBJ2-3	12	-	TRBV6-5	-	CASRGSVYTQYF	TGTGCCAGCAGAGGAAGCGTTTATACGCAGTATTTT
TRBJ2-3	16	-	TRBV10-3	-	CAISESGSAQGDTQYF	TGTGCCATCAGTGAGTCGGGGAGCGCTCAAGGGGATACGCAGTATTTT
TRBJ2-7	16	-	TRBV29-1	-	CSVAGGKREPTYEQYF	TGCAGCGTTGCAGGGGGGAAGCGGGAGCCAACCTACGAGCAGTACTTC
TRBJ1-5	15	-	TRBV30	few	CAWSVRGVTNQPQHF	TGTGCCTGGAGTGTACGGGGAGTAACTAATCAGCCCCAGCATTTT
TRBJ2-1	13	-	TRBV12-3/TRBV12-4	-	CASSLVGANEQFF	TGTGCCAGCAGTCTAGTAGGGGCCAATGAGCAGTTCTTC
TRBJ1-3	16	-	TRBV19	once	CASSRPGGISGNTIYF	TGTGCCAGTAGCAGGCCCGGCGGGATCTCTGGAAACACCATATATTTT
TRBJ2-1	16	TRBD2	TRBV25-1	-	CASSETSGRAVDEQFF	TGTGCCAGCAGTGAAACTAGCGGGAGGGCCGTGGATGAGCAGTTCTTC
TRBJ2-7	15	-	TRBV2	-	CASRLTSLSDYEQYF	TGTGCCAGCAGACTGACTAGTCTCTCGGACTACGAGCAGTACTTC
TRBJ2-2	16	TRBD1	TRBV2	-	CASSTQGERSTGELFF	TGTGCCAGCAGTACGCAGGGGGAAAGGAGCACCGGGGAGCTGTTTTTT
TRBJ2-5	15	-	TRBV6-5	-	CASSKGGLGQETQYF	TGTGCCAGCAGTAAGGGGGGGCTGGGGCAAGAGACCCAGTACTTC
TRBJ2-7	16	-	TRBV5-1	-	CASSLGVGTGTYEQYF	TGCGCCAGCAGCTTGGGAGTCGGGACTGGGACCTACGAGCAGTACTTC
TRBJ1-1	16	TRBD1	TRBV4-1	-	CASSQAPGQVNTEAFF	TGCGCCAGCAGCCAAGCGCCGGGACAGGTAAACACTGAAGCTTTCTTT
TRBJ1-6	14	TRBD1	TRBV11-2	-	CASSWTGDNSPLHF	TGTGCCAGCAGCTGGACAGGAGATAATTCACCCCTCCACTTT
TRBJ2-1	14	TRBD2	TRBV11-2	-	CASSGTSGSHEQFF	TGTGCCAGCAGCGGGACTAGCGGGAGCCATGAGCAGTTCTTC
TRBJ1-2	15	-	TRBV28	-	CASVRGRVPNYGYTF	TGTGCCAGCGTCAGAGGCCGGGTACCCAACTATGGCTACACCTTC
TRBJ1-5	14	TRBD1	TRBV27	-	CASSLSTGSQPQHF	TGTGCCAGCAGTTTATCGACAGGGAGTCAGCCCCAGCATTTT
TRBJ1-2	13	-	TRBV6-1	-	CASSENGGYGYTF	TGTGCCAGCAGTGAAAATGGGGGGTATGGCTACACCTTC
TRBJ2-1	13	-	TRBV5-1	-	CASSLTGFNEQFF	TGCGCCAGCAGCTTGACAGGGTTCAATGAGCAGTTCTTC
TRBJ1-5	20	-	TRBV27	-	CASRPYPRTDSLYSNQPQHF	TGTGCCAGCCGCCCCTACCCCAGGACAGATTCCCTCTATAGCAATCAGCCCCAGCATTTT